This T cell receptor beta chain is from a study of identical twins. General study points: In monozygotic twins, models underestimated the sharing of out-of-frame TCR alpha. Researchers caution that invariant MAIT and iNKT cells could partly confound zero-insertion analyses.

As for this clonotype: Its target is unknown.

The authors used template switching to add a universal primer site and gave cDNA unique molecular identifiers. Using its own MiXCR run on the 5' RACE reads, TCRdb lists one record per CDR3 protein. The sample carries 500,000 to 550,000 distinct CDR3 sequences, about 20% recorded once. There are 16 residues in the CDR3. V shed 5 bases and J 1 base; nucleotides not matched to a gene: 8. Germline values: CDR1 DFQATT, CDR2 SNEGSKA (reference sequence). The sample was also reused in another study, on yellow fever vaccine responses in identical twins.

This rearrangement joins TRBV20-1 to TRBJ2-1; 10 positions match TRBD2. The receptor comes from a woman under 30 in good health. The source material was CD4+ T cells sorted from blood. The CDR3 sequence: CSAPPTSGVSYNEQFF. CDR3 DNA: TGCAGTGCTCCCCCTACTAGCGGGGTGTCCTACAATGAGCAGTTCTTC.